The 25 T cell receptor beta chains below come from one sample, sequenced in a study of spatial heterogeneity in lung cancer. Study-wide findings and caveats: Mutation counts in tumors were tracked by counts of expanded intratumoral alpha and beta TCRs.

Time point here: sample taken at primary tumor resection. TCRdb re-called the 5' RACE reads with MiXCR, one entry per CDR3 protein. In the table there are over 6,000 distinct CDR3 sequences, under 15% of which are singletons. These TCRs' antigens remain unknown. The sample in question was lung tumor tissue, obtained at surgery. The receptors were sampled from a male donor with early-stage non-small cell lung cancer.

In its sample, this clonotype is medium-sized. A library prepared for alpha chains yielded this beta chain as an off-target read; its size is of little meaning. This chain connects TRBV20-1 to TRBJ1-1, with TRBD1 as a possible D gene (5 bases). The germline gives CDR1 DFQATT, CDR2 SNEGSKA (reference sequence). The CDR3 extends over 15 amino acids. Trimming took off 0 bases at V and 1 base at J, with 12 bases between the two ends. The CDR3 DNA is TGCAGTGCTAGAGATCCGAGTCAGGGGAACACTGAAGCTTTCTTT. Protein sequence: CSARDPSQGNTEAFF.

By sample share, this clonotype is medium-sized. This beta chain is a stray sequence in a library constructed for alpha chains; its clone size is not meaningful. CDR3 loop: CASSLAGGQPQHF. As DNA, the CDR3 is TGTGCCAGCAGCTTGGCAGGGGGACAGCCCCAGCATTTT. The chain employs TRBV5-5 and TRBJ1-5; 7 nucleotides match TRBD1. Germline values: CDR1 SGHKS, CDR2 YYEKEE (reference sequence). The CDR3 is 13 residues long. J was trimmed by 7 bases and V by 0 bases; bases with no gene match: 1.

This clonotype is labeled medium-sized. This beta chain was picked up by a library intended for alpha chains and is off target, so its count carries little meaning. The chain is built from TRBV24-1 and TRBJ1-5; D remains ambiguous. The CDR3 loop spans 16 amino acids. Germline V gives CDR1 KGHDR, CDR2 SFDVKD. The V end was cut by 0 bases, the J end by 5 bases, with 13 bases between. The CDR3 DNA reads TGTGCCACCAGTGATTTGCAACCGACGGTCGATCAGCCCCAGCATTTT. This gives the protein CATSDLQPTVDQPQHF.

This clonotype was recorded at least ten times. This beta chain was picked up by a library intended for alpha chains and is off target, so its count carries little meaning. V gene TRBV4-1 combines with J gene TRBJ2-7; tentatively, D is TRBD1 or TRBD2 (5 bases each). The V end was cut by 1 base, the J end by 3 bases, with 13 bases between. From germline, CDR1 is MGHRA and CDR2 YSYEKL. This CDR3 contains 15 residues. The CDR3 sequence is CASSQGPGTGYEQYF. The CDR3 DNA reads TGCGCCAGCAGCCAAGGACCCGGGACCGGCTACGAGCAGTACTTC.

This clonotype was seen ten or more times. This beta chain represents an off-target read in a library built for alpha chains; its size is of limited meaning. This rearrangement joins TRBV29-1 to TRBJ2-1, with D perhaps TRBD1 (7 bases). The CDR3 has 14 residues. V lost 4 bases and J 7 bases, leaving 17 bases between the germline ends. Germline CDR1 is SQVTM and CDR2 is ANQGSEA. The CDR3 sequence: CSVAGGTVGNEQFF. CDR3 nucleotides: TGCAGCGTTGCAGGGGGGACGGTAGGTAATGAGCAGTTCTTC.

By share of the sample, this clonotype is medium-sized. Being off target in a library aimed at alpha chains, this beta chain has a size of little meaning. CDR3 residues: CASSPQTGVFNHEQYF. Written as DNA, the CDR3 is TGCGCCAGCAGCCCTCAGACAGGGGTTTTTAACCACGAGCAGTACTTC. The V gene is TRBV4-1, the J gene TRBJ2-7, with 8 bases that match TRBD1. The CDR3 is 16 residues long. Germline loops: CDR1 MGHRA, CDR2 YSYEKL. Unmatched junction bases numbered 13, after V lost 4 bases and J lost 5 bases.

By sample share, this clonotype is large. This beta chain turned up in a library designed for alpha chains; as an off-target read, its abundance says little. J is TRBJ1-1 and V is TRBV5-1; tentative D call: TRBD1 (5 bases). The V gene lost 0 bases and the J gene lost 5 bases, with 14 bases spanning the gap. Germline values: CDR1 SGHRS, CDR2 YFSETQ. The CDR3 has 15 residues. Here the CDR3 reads CASSLAPGVRTEAFF. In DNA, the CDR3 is TGCGCCAGCAGCTTGGCCCCGGGGGTGCGGACTGAAGCTTTCTTT. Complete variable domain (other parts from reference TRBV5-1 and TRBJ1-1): KAGVTQTPRYLIKTRGQQVTLSCSPISGHRSVSWYQQTPGQGLQFLFEYFSETQRNKGNFPGRFSGRQFSNSRSEMNVSTLELGDSALYLCASSLAPGVRTEAFFGQGTRLTVV.

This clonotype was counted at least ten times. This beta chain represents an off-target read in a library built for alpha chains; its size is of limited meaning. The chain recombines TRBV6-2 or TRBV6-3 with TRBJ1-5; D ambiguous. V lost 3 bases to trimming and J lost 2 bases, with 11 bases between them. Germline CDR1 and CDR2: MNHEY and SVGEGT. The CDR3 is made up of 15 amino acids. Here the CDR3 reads CASSYDEGGNQPQHF. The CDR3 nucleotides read TGTGCCAGCAGTTATGACGAGGGTGGCAATCAGCCCCAGCATTTT.

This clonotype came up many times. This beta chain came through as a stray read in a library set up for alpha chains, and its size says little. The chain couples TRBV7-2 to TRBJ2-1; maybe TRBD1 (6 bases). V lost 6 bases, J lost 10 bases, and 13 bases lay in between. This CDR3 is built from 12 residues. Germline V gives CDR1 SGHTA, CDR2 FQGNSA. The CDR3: CASRKTGMEQFF. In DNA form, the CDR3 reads TGTGCCAGCAGAAAAACAGGGATGGAGCAGTTCTTC.

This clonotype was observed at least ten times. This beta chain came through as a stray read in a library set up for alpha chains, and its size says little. The CDR3 coding sequence is TGTGCCACCGGACAGCTCATCCAAGAGACCCAGTACTTC. Its translation: CATGQLIQETQYF. V gene TRBV10-3 combines with J gene TRBJ2-5, with a tentative D call TRBD1 (6 bases). The CDR3 runs 13 residues. The V gene's germline CDR1 is ENHRY and CDR2 SYGVKD. Trimming removed 10 bases from V and 1 base from J, with 13 bases in between.

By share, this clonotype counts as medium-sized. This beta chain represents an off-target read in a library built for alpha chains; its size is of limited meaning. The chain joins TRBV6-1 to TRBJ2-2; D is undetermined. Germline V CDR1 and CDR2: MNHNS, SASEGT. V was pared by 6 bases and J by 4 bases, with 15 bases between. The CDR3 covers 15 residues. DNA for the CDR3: TGTGCCAGCAGACCAAGCCGTAAAACCACCGGGGAGCTGTTTTTT. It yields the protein CASRPSRKTTGELFF.

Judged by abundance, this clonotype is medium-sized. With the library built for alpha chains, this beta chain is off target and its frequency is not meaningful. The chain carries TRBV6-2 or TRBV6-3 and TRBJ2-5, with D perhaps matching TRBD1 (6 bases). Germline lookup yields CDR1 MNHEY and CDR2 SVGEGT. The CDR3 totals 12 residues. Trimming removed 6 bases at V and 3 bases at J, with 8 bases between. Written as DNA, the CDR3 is TGTGCCAGCAGCCCAGGGGAAGAGACCCAGTACTTC. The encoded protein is CASSPGEETQYF.

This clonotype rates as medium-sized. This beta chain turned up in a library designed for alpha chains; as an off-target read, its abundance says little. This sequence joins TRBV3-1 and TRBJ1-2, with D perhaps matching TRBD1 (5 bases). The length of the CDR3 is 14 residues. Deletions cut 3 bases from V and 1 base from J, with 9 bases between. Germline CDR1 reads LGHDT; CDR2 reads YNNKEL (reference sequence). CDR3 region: CASSQGGVNYGYTF. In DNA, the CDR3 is TGTGCCAGCAGCCAGGGGGGGGTTAACTATGGCTACACCTTC.

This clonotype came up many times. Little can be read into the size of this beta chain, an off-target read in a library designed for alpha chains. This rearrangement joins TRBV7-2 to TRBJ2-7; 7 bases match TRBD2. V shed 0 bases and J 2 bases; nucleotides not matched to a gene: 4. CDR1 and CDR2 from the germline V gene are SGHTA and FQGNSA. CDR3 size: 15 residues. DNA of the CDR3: TGTGCCAGCAGCTTAGCTAGCGGGCTGGCCTACGAGCAGTACGTC. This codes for CASSLASGLAYEQYV.

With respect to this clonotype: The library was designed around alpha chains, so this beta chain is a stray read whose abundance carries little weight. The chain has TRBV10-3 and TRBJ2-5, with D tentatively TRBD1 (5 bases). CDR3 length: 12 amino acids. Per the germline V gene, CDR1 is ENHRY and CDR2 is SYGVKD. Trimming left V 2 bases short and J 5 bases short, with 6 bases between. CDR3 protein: CAISEKGETQYF. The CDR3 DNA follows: TGTGCCATCAGTGAGAAGGGGGAGACCCAGTACTTC.

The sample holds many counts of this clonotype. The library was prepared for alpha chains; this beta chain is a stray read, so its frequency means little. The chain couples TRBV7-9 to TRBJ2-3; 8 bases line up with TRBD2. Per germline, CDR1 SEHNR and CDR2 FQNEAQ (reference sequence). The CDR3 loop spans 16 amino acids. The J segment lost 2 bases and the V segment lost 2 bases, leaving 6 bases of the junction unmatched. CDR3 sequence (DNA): TGTGCCAGCAGCTTAAGTGTACTAGCGGACACAGATACGCAGTATTTT. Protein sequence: CASSLSVLADTDTQYF.

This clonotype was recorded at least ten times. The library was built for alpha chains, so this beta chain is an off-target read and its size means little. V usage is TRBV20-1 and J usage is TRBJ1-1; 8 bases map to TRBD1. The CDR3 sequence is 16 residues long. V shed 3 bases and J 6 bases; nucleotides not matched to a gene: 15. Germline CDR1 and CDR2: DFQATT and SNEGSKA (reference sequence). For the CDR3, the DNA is TGCAGTGCTAGGATCCCTGCCGGGACAGGAGGATCTGAAGCTTTCTTT. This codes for CSARIPAGTGGSEAFF.

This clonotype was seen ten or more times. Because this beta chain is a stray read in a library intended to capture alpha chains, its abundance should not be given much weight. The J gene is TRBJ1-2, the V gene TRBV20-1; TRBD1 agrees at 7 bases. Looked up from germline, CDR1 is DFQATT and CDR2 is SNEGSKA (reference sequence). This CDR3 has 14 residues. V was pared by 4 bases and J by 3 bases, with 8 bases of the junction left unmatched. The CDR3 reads CSAIPTGPDYGYTF. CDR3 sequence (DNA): TGCAGTGCTATTCCGACAGGGCCGGACTATGGCTACACCTTC.

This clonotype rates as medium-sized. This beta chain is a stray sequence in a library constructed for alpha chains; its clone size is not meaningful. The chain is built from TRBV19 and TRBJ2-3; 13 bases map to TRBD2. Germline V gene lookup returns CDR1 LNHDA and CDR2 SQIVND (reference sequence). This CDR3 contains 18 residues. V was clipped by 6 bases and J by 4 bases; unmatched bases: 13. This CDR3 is CASSVGTSGGGWADTQYF. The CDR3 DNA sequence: TGTGCCAGTAGCGTTGGAACTAGCGGGGGGGGCTGGGCAGATACGCAGTATTTT.

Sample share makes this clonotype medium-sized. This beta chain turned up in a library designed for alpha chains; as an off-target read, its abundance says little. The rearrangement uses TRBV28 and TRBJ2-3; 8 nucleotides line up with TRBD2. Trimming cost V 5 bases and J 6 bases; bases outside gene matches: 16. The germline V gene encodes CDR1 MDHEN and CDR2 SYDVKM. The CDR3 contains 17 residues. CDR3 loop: CASSRRRAAGERDTQYF. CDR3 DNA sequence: TGTGCCAGCAGTCGCCGACGGGCAGCGGGGGAACGGGATACGCAGTATTTT.

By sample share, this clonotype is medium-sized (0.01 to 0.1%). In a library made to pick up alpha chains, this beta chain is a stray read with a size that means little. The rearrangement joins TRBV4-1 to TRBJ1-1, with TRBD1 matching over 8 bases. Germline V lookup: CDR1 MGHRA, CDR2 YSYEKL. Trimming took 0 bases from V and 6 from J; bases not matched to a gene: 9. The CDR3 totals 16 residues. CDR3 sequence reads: CASSQDGQGTSAEAFF. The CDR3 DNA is TGCGCCAGCAGCCAAGATGGACAGGGTACTTCTGCTGAAGCTTTCTTT.

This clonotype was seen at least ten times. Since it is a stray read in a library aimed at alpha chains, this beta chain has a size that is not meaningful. The CDR3 sequence is CASSHRLAGTSFTGELFF. The DNA for the CDR3 is TGTGCCAGCAGCCATAGGCTAGCGGGAACCTCGTTCACCGGGGAGCTGTTTTTT. The chain is built from TRBV14 and TRBJ2-2; 9 bases fit TRBD2. The junction had 12 bases not matched to a gene; V was cut back by 3 bases and J by 4 bases. The CDR3 is 18 amino acids. The germline V gene has CDR1 SGHDN and CDR2 FVKESK. Based on the CDR3 plus reference TRBV14 and TRBJ2-2, the full variable domain is EAGVTQFPSHSVIEKGQTVTLRCDPISGHDNLYWYRRVMGKEIKFLLHFVKESKQDESGMPNNRFLAERTGGTYSTLKVQPAELEDSGVYFCASSHRLAGTSFTGELFFGEGSRLTVL.

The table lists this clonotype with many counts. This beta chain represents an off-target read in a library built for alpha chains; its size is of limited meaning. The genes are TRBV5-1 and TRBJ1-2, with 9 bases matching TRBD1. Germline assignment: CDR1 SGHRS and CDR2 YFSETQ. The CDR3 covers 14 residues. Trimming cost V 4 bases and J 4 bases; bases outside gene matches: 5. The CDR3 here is CASSLEGQGYGYTF. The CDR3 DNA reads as TGCGCCAGCAGCCTAGAGGGACAGGGCTATGGCTACACCTTC.

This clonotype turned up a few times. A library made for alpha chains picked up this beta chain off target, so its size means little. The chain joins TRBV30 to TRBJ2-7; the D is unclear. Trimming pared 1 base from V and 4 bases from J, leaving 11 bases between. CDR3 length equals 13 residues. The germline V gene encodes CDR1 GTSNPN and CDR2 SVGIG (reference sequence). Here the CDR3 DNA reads TGTGCCTGGAGTGGTGGGTTAGTGTACGAGCAGTACTTC. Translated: CAWSGGLVYEQYF. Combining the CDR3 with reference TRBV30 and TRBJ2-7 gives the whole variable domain SQTIHQWPATLVQPVGSPLSLECTVEGTSNPNLYWYRQAAGRGLQLLFYSVGIGQISSEVPQNLSASRPQDRQFILSSKKLLLSDSGFYLCAWSGGLVYEQYFGPGTRLTVT.

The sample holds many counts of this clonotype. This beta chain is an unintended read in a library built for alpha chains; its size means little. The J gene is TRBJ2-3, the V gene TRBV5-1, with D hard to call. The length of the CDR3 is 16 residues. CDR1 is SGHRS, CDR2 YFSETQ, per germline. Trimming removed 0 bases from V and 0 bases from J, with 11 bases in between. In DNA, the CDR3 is TGCGCCAGCAGCTTGGAGGCAGCAACTAGCACAGATACGCAGTATTTT. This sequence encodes CASSLEAATSTDTQYF.